These T cell receptor beta chains were read from a single sample in a study of cytomegalovirus exposure and HLA in healthy donors. Only in-frame clones appear in the TCRdb table, and some are missing; sequencing was by immunoSEQ multiplex PCR. The sample yields approximately 110,000 clones, around 80% seen once. The sequenced sample consisted of PBMCs. The receptors here all came from a man in his thirties or forties in good health and CMV-seropositive. The CDR3 runs from the conserved cysteine through the conserved F or W. The D gene is left open where the match is weak. Clone sizes are given selectively: once, few, many, or a class where the clone is expanded.

J gene	CDR3 length	clone size	D gene	V gene	CDR3 DNA	CDR3 protein
TRBJ1-2	12	NA	NA	TRBV19	TGTGCCAGCACAGACGAGTACGCTGGCTACACCTTC	CASTDEYAGYTF
TRBJ2-3	14	NA	NA	TRBV5-1	TGCGCCAGCAGCCTACTCCAACAGGGAAATACGCAGTATTTT	CASSLLQQGNTQYF
TRBJ2-5	15	once	TRBD2	TRBV5-1	TGCGCCAGCAGCCCCCCGGGAGGAGTGCAAGAGACCCAGTACTTC	CASSPPGGVQETQYF
TRBJ2-3	15	NA	NA	TRBV5-1	TGCGCCAGCAGCCTGGGTGGACAGTCGACAGATACGCAGTATTTT	CASSLGGQSTDTQYF
TRBJ1-2	13	NA	NA	TRBV5-1	TGCGCCAGCAGCACGGAACCCCACTATGGCCACACCTTC	CASSTEPHYGHTF
TRBJ1-1	13	NA	NA	TRBV18	TGTGCCAGCGTCATGCCAGGGGCAGGCGAAGCTTTCTTT	CASVMPGAGEAFF
TRBJ1-2	16	NA	NA	TRBV9	TGTGCCAGCAGCGTAGACCCCCGGATGAGGTGGTATGGCTACACCTTC	CASSVDPRMRWYGYTF
TRBJ2-2	18	NA	TRBD2	TRBV7-3	TGTGCCAGCAGCGTCCGCCCGGGAGGCGCCGATGGGACCGGGGAGCTGTTTTTT	CASSVRPGGADGTGELFF
TRBJ2-1	16	NA	NA	TRBV5-1	TGCGCCAGCAGCAGACTCAGGGGAGTAGCCTACAATGAGCAGTTCTTC	CASSRLRGVAYNEQFF
TRBJ1-2	15	NA	NA	TRBV5-4	TGTGCCAGCAGCTTGTCCGCCGGGGGGGAAGATGGCTACACCTTC	CASSLSAGGEDGYTF
TRBJ1-1	13	NA	NA	TRBV15	TGTGCCACCAGCAGAGGAGGGGGATCGCGGGCTTTCTTT	CATSRGGGSRAFF
TRBJ2-1	18	NA	TRBD2	TRBV25-1	TGTGCCAGCAGTGAACAATACGGGAGGAGCGGGAGTGGAGATGAGCAGTTCTTC	CASSEQYGRSGSGDEQFF
TRBJ1-5	12	NA	NA	TRBV7-9	TGTGCCAGCAGCTTAGTAAATCAGCCCCAGCATTTT	CASSLVNQPQHF
TRBJ2-6	14	NA	TRBD1	TRBV2	TGTGCCAGCATGGACAGGCTAGGGGCCAACGTCCTGACTTTC	CASMDRLGANVLTF
TRBJ2-3	15	NA	NA	TRBV28	TGTGCCAGCCGGTCGGGCGCGGGGACCACAGATACGCAGTATTTT	CASRSGAGTTDTQYF
TRBJ2-7	13	NA	NA	TRBV7-2	TGTGCCAGCAGCTTAGGATTAGTTGCCGAGCAGTACTTC	CASSLGLVAEQYF
TRBJ2-6	21	NA	TRBD1	TRBV28	TGTGCCAGCAGTGTCCCCGGGACAGGAGTGGACCCGAATTCTGGGGCCAACGTCCTGACTTTC	CASSVPGTGVDPNSGANVLTF
TRBJ2-5	14	once	TRBD1	TRBV30	TGTGCCTGGGCGAAGGGACAGGGAGGAGAGACCCAGTACTTC	CAWAKGQGGETQYF
TRBJ1-2	13	NA	NA	TRBV11-3	TGTGCCAGCAGCCCCCGCGCGGAATATGGCTACACCTTC	CASSPRAEYGYTF
TRBJ2-3	16	NA	NA	TRBV2	TGTGCCAGCAGTGAAAATATCTGGGCCCGCACAGATACGCAGTATTTT	CASSENIWARTDTQYF
TRBJ2-5	18	NA	NA	TRBV12-5	TGTGCTAGTGGTTTGCCCCCCCGTCTCCCCCCCCTAGGAGAGACCCAGTACTTC	CASGLPPRLPPLGETQYF
TRBJ2-3	16	NA	NA	TRBV5-1	TGCGCCAGCAGCCTGCTCTCTGGCAGTAACACAGATACGCAGTATTTT	CASSLLSGSNTDTQYF
TRBJ2-5	12	NA	TRBD1	TRBV6-5	TGTGCCAGCAGGGACAGGGAGTTGACCCAGTACTTC	CASRDRELTQYF
TRBJ1-3	15	few	NA	TRBV19	TGTGCCAGTAGCCTGGGACTGCACTCTGGAAACACCATATATTTT	CASSLGLHSGNTIYF
TRBJ1-4	15	NA	NA	TRBV11-2	TGTGCCAGCAGCTTAGTATACGGGCAGGGGGAAAAACTGTTTTTT	CASSLVYGQGEKLFF
TRBJ1-2	14	NA	NA	TRBV19	TGTGCCAGTAGTAGTCATCAGGGAGGCTATGGCTACACCTTC	CASSSHQGGYGYTF
TRBJ1-1	16	NA	TRBD1	TRBV27	TGTGCCAGCAATCGATTAGGGACAGCTAACGGAGGTGAAGCTTTCTTT	CASNRLGTANGGEAFF
TRBJ1-1	12	NA	NA	TRBV6-5	TGTGCCAGCAGTGCAGGGAACACTGAAGCTTTCTTT	CASSAGNTEAFF
TRBJ2-7	13	NA	TRBD1	TRBV27	TGTGCCAGCAGGGACAGGGGGACTTACGAGCAGTACTTC	CASRDRGTYEQYF
TRBJ1-5	14	NA	TRBD1	TRBV6-1	TGTGCCAGCTGTAGACAGGGTAGCAATCAGCCCCAGCATTTT	CASCRQGSNQPQHF
TRBJ2-5	13	NA	NA	TRBV4-2	TGTGCCAGCAGCCAAGGAGGCCAAGAGACCCAGTACTTC	CASSQGGQETQYF
TRBJ1-1	17	NA	TRBD1	TRBV5-1	TGCGCCAGCAGCTCGACCCGGGACAGCGGTTTTTCCACTGAAGCTTTCTTT	CASSSTRDSGFSTEAFF
TRBJ1-1	16	NA	TRBD1	TRBV5-4	TGTGCCAGCAGCGGCCGGACAGGGGGACTGAACACTGAAGCTTTCTTT	CASSGRTGGLNTEAFF
TRBJ1-2	13	once	TRBD1	TRBV10-3	TGTGCCATCAGTACACAGGGGGGACATGGCTACACCTTC	CAISTQGGHGYTF
TRBJ2-6	15	NA	TRBD2	TRBV7-9	TGTGCCAGCAGCTTATGGACTAGCGGGGCCAACGTCCTGACTTTC	CASSLWTSGANVLTF